This record concerns one TCR beta chain sequence. CDR1 and CDR2 (germline): SGHKS, YYEKEE (reference sequence). The ends were cut back, 0 bases at V and 3 bases at J, with 10 bases in the middle. The CDR3 loop spans 14 amino acids. The data derive from a study of cytomegalovirus exposure and HLA in healthy donors. Primers for the PCR totalled 60 Vbeta and 13 Jbeta. The method was immunoSEQ multiplex PCR; TCRdb's version includes in-frame clones alone and lacks a portion of them. The table records 100,000 to 150,000 clones, around three quarters of them present only once. The sequence came from a woman aged 40 to 50 in good health and CMV-seropositive. The chain carries TRBV5-5 and TRBJ2-7; D may be TRBD2 (5 bases). Sequenced input: PBMCs. The CDR3 DNA is TGTGCCAGCAGCTTGGGACTACATATCTACGAGCAGTACTTC. It encodes CASSLGLHIYEQYF.